The 28 T cell receptor beta chains reported below all come from one sample, sequenced in a study of blood T cell repertoires in COVID-19. The repertoire was sequenced with immunoSEQ multiplex PCR; TCRdb's copy has only in-frame clones and lacks some. This sample has hundreds of thousands of clones, with 82% found just once. Material: PBMCs or T cells enriched from blood (not recorded which). The receptors shown here come from a woman aged 55-69 years who had recovered from COVID-19.

This chain links TRBV7-7 with TRBJ2-5, with 9 nucleotides matching TRBD1. V was pared by 5 bases and J by 3 bases, with 4 bases of the junction left unmatched. There are 14 residues in the CDR3. Germline CDR1 is SSHAT and CDR2 is FNYEAQ (reference sequence). The CDR3 region is CASSVGTGKETQYF. CDR3 DNA: TGTGCCAGCAGCGTAGGGACAGGGAAAGAGACCCAGTACTTC. Drawing the rest from reference TRBV7-7 and TRBJ2-5, the complete variable domain is GAGVSQSPRYKVTKRGQDVTLRCDPISSHATLYWYQQALGQGPEFLTYFNYEAQPDKSGLPSDRFSAERPEGSISTLTIQRTEQRDSAMYRCASSVGTGKETQYFGPGTRLLVL.

The chain combines TRBV7-6 with TRBJ1-6; D perhaps matches TRBD1 (5 bases). The CDR3 is 14 residues long. V was pared by 6 bases and J by 8 bases, with 14 bases between. CDR1 is SGHVS, CDR2 FNYEAQ, per germline. The CDR3 spells CASRSARADSPLHF. Here the CDR3 DNA reads TGTGCCAGCAGGTCCGCCAGGGCTGATTCACCCCTCCACTTT.

Here the CDR3 reads CASSPRDSEKAFF. The CDR3 bases are TGTGCCAGCAGCCCCAGGGACAGCGAAAAAGCTTTCTTT. V is TRBV5-4 and J is TRBJ1-1, with 7 bases aligning to TRBD1. In germline, CDR1 is SGHNT, CDR2 YYREEE (reference sequence). The ends lost 4 bases at V and 9 bases at J; junction bases unmatched: 9. The CDR3 has 13 amino acids. The full variable domain, in which reference TRBV5-4 and TRBJ1-1 provide the parts outside the CDR3, is ETGVTQSPTHLIKTRGQQVTLRCSSQSGHNTVSWYQQALGQGPQFIFQYYREEENGRGNFPPRFSGLQFPNYSSELNVNALELDDSALYLCASSPRDSEKAFFGQGTRLTVV.

This sequence joins TRBV29-1 and TRBJ1-1; D may be TRBD1 (5 bases). The CDR3 has 11 residues. Between the trimmed V and J ends, which lost 6 bases and 8 bases, there was a span of 13 bases. The V gene's germline CDR1 is SQVTM and CDR2 ANQGSEA. DNA for the CDR3: TGCAGCGTGCAGGGTCGGGGGGAAGCTTTCTTT. It encodes CSVQGRGEAFF.

V gene TRBV7-8 combines with J gene TRBJ2-3; 11 bases line up with TRBD2. In germline, CDR1 is SGHVS, CDR2 FQNEAQ. The CDR3 is made up of 19 amino acids. Trimming removed 0 bases from V and 6 bases from J; junction bases left unmatched: 14. In nucleotides, the CDR3 is TGTGCCAGCAGCTTAGCGGATCCCGGGACTAGCGGCCTTTGGGATACGCAGTATTTT. Its translation: CASSLADPGTSGLWDTQYF.

The rearrangement uses TRBV6-5 and TRBJ1-1; possibly TRBD1 for D (5 bases). Germline V gene data show CDR1 as MNHEY and CDR2 as SVGAGI. V was shortened by 6 bases and J by 1 base, with 15 bases between the two germline ends. This CDR3 region has 15 residues. DNA of the CDR3: TGTGCCAGCAGAGCCCAAGGGGTTCGGAACACTGAAGCTTTCTTT. Amino acids: CASRAQGVRNTEAFF.

This chain joins TRBV6-1 and TRBJ2-3, with D perhaps matching TRBD2 (5 bases). Trimming pared 2 bases from V and 2 bases from J, leaving 14 bases between. The CDR3 loop spans 16 amino acids. The germline V gene has CDR1 MNHNS and CDR2 SASEGT. CDR3 coding DNA: TGTGCCAGCAGTGAAAGTTTCGAGGGAATCACAGATACGCAGTATTTT. Translation: CASSESFEGITDTQYF.

This chain connects TRBV4-1 to TRBJ1-1; D is possibly TRBD1 (6 bases). The length of the CDR3 is 16 residues. Trimming shortened V by 1 base and J by 2 bases, and 14 bases separated the two germline ends. Germline CDR1 MGHRA, CDR2 YSYEKL. CDR3 loop: CASSQGFRGHNTEAFF. The CDR3 bases are TGCGCCAGCAGCCAAGGGTTTAGGGGACATAACACTGAAGCTTTCTTT.

This rearrangement joins TRBV2 to TRBJ2-3; TRBD1 aligns across 9 bases. Losses at the gene ends were 5 bases for V and 1 base for J; bases not matched to a gene: 7. Per the germline V gene, CDR1 is SNHLY and CDR2 is FYNNEI. CDR3 length: 16 residues. The chain's CDR3 is CASSSTGTGRTDTQYF. The CDR3 coding sequence is TGTGCCAGCAGTTCAACCGGGACAGGGCGCACAGATACGCAGTATTTT.

The rearrangement uses TRBV6-5 and TRBJ2-7; weak D call: TRBD1 (6 bases). V lost 8 bases and J lost 3, with 14 bases in between. Per the germline V gene, CDR1 is MNHEY and CDR2 is SVGAGI. The CDR3 is made up of 13 amino acids. CDR3 region: CASGPLGGYEQYF. CDR3 bases: TGTGCCAGCGGACCCCTAGGGGGCTACGAGCAGTACTTC.

This clone was recorded only once. The same CDR3 can be traced to other DNA sequences in this sample. CDR3 region: CASSIPKTVNTEAFF. CDR3 nucleotide sequence: TGTGCCAGTAGTATTCCGAAGACAGTTAACACTGAAGCTTTCTTT. The genes are TRBV19 and TRBJ1-1; D may be TRBD1 (5 bases). CDR3 length: 15 residues. The V end lost 3 bases, the J end lost 2 bases, and 13 bases lay between the germline ends. Germline loops: CDR1 LNHDA, CDR2 SQIVND (reference sequence).

This clone was seen a single time. This sequence joins TRBV28 and TRBJ2-7, with a possible D match to TRBD2 (7 bases). CDR1 is MDHEN, CDR2 SYDVKM, per germline. Trimming removed 1 base at V and 9 bases at J, with 25 bases between. The CDR3 runs 17 residues. CDR3 nucleotide sequence: TGTGCCAGCAGTTTATCTTTCGCGGGGGCGGAGGGCCGGGGGCAGTACTTC. Its translation: CASSLSFAGAEGRGQYF.

V gene TRBV27 combines with J gene TRBJ1-3; D call uncertain. The CDR3 extends over 15 amino acids. Germline V CDR1 and CDR2: MNHEY, SMNVEV (reference sequence). V lost 5 bases and J 0 bases, leaving 11 bases between the germline ends. The CDR3 spells CASSPAPSSGNTIYF. The CDR3 nucleotides read TGTGCCAGCAGTCCTGCTCCGAGCTCTGGAAACACCATATATTTT.

The chain carries TRBV4-1 and TRBJ1-6; 7 nucleotides match TRBD1. The germline CDR1 and CDR2 sequences are MGHRA and YSYEKL. CDR3 length: 16 residues. Unmatched junction bases numbered 10, after V lost 5 bases and J lost 6 bases. CDR3 DNA: TGCGCCAGCAGCTTAAGCGGACAGGTCGGTAATTCACCCCTCCACTTT. Amino acid sequence: CASSLSGQVGNSPLHF.

This rearrangement joins TRBV3-1 (or the pseudogene TRBV3-2) to TRBJ2-2; 7 bases match TRBD1. CDR1 and CDR2 from the germline V gene are LGHDT and YNNKEL (reference sequence). V lost 0 bases to trimming and J lost 6 bases; unmatched junction nucleotides: 4. The CDR3 has 15 amino acids. For the CDR3, the DNA is TGTGCCAGCAGCCAAGAAAGGACAGGTTCCGGGGAGCTGTTTTTT. It specifies CASSQERTGSGELFF.

The chain combines TRBV11-2 with TRBJ2-2; 8 bases map to TRBD2. CDR3 size: 17 residues. With 5 bases clipped from V and 5 bases from J, the junction kept 13 bases outside the gene matches. Germline-derived CDR1 and CDR2 are SGHAT and FQNNGV. In DNA, the CDR3 is TGTGCCAGCAGCACCCGTATCAGCGGGAGATGGACCGGGGAGCTGTTTTTT. Amino acids: CASSTRISGRWTGELFF.

On this clone itself: This sample includes further DNA sequences coding for the same CDR3. The chain joins TRBV2 to TRBJ1-5; tentatively, D is TRBD1 (5 bases). Between the trimmed V and J ends, which lost 5 bases and 2 bases, there was a span of 10 bases. The CDR3 runs to 14 residues. Germline V gene data show CDR1 as SNHLY and CDR2 as FYNNEI. The DNA of the CDR3 is TGTGCCAGCAGTTCCGACAGAGGCAATCAGCCCCAGCATTTT. Translated, it gives CASSSDRGNQPQHF.

The J gene is TRBJ1-4, the V gene TRBV3-1 (or the pseudogene TRBV3-2); TRBD1 matches 8 bases. V shed 1 base and J 7 bases; nucleotides not matched to a gene: 5. The CDR3 runs 15 residues. Per the germline V gene, CDR1 is LGHDT and CDR2 is YNNKEL (reference sequence). The CDR3 nucleotides read TGTGCCAGCAGCCAAGGACAGGGGATTCGTGAAAAACTGTTTTTT. Amino acid sequence: CASSQGQGIREKLFF.

V usage is TRBV12-3 or TRBV12-4 and J usage is TRBJ1-2, with TRBD1 identical over 8 bases. The CDR3 is 13 residues long. The ends lost 6 bases at V and 7 bases at J; junction bases unmatched: 7. CDR3 nucleotide sequence: TGTGCCAGCAGACCAACAGGGGGAGGTGGCTACACCTTC. Its translation: CASRPTGGGGYTF.

The V and J genes are TRBV5-8 and TRBJ1-3; D call uncertain. Trimming removed 7 bases at V and 8 bases at J, with 16 bases between. Germline loops: CDR1 SGHTS, CDR2 YDEGEE. The CDR3 loop spans 13 amino acids. Here the CDR3 DNA reads TGTGCCAGCCACGCCCGGGGTGTAGACACCATATATTTT. Translation: CASHARGVDTIYF. Variable domain in full (rest from reference TRBV5-8 and TRBJ1-3): EAGVTQSPTHLIKTRGQQATLRCSPISGHTSVYWYQQALGLGLQFLLWYDEGEERNRGNFPPRFSGRQFPNYSSELNVNALELEDSALYLCASHARGVDTIYFGEGSWLTVV.

This chain joins TRBV19 and TRBJ1-5; TRBD1 is a possible D gene (6 bases). Germline assignment: CDR1 LNHDA and CDR2 SQIVND (reference sequence). The CDR3 is made up of 15 amino acids. Trimming left V 7 bases short and J 4 bases short, with 17 bases between. CDR3 sequence (DNA): TGTGCCAGTACCCATACCGACAGGAGAAATCAGCCCCAGCATTTT. Translation gives CASTHTDRRNQPQHF.

V usage is TRBV12-3 or TRBV12-4 and J usage is TRBJ1-1, with a weak D call TRBD1 (5 bases). V lost 7 bases and J lost 3, with 9 bases in between. The CDR3 is 12 residues long. The CDR3 DNA reads TGTGCCAGCAATCCAGGGTACACTGAAGCTTTCTTT. Translated, it gives CASNPGYTEAFF.

This clone was seen a single time. The rearrangement joins TRBV11-3 to TRBJ2-5; 10 bases are a match to TRBD2. The CDR3 spans 14 residues. The V and J ends lost 6 bases and 1 base, in that order; junction bases with no gene match: 2. Germline V lookup: CDR1 SGHNT, CDR2 YENEEA. Here the CDR3 reads CASSPSGGQETQYF. CDR3 DNA sequence: TGTGCCAGCAGTCCTAGCGGGGGCCAAGAGACCCAGTACTTC. Together with reference TRBV11-3 and TRBJ2-5, the CDR3 gives the full variable domain: EAGVVQSPRYKIIEKKQPVAFWCNPISGHNTLYWYLQNLGQGPELLIRYENEEAVDDSQLPKDRFSAERLKGVDSTLKIQPAELGDSAVYLCASSPSGGQETQYFGPGTRLLVL.

This chain connects TRBV6-5 to TRBJ1-4; D unclear. The V end was cut by 0 bases, the J end by 4 bases, with 9 bases between. The CDR3 is 15 amino acids. Germline V gene data show CDR1 as MNHEY and CDR2 as SVGAGI. The CDR3 loop reads CASSYSRSVNEKLFF. CDR3 DNA sequence: TGTGCCAGCAGTTACTCTCGTTCAGTTAATGAAAAACTGTTTTTT.

The V call is TRBV28, the J call TRBJ2-2, with 11 bases fitting TRBD2. V shed 5 bases and J 2 bases; nucleotides not matched to a gene: 4. CDR1 MDHEN and CDR2 SYDVKM come from the germline V gene. CDR3 length equals 16 residues. The CDR3 DNA follows: TGTGCCAGCAGTCTACTAGCGGGGGATAACACCGGGGAGCTGTTTTTT. This sequence encodes CASSLLAGDNTGELFF.

V gene TRBV5-4 combines with J gene TRBJ2-1; a possible D gene is TRBD1 (6 bases). From germline, CDR1 is SGHNT and CDR2 YYREEE (reference sequence). The ends were cut back, 0 bases at V and 7 bases at J, with 14 bases in the middle. This CDR3 region has 15 residues. DNA of the CDR3: TGTGCCAGCAGCTTGGACAGGGCCCCGGTAAATGAGCAGTTCTTC. It is translated as CASSLDRAPVNEQFF.

V and J are TRBV7-2 and TRBJ1-2, with 8 nucleotides matching TRBD1. V lost 2 bases, J lost 6 bases, and 5 bases stayed unmatched. CDR1 SGHTA and CDR2 FQGNSA come from the germline V gene. The CDR3 spans 14 residues. CDR3 DNA: TGTGCCAGCAGCTTATCCAGGGGGCTTGATGGCTACACCTTC. This translates into CASSLSRGLDGYTF.

The chain uses TRBV7-2 and TRBJ2-7; 9 positions agree with TRBD2. The germline gives CDR1 SGHTA, CDR2 FQGNSA. The V segment lost 5 bases and the J segment 3 bases; nucleotides outside the gene matches: 11. This CDR3 has 16 residues. CDR3 sequence (DNA): TGTGCCAGCAGCCCCGGGGGGCTAGCGGGATACTACGAGCAGTACTTC. Protein sequence: CASSPGGLAGYYEQYF.